This paragraph covers one T cell receptor beta chain sequence. These data belong to a study of cytomegalovirus exposure and HLA in healthy donors. Use of 60 Vbeta and 13 Jbeta primers characterized the PCR. Clones were read by immunoSEQ multiplex PCR, and TCRdb kept only the in-frame ones, dropping some. The profile shows around 130,000 clones, approximately 80% of them singletons. CDR1 is MNHEY, CDR2 SMNVEV, per germline (reference sequence). CDR3 length equals 13 residues. The trim removed 6 bases at V and 2 bases at J, leaving 2 bases unmatched. The sequenced sample was PBMCs. The sequence derives from a man between 18 and 35 years old in good health and CMV-seropositive. The genes are TRBV27 and TRBJ1-2; TRBD1 matches at 8 bases. The CDR3 reads CASRDRGNYGYTF. In DNA, the CDR3 is TGTGCCAGCAGAGACAGGGGCAACTATGGCTACACCTTC.